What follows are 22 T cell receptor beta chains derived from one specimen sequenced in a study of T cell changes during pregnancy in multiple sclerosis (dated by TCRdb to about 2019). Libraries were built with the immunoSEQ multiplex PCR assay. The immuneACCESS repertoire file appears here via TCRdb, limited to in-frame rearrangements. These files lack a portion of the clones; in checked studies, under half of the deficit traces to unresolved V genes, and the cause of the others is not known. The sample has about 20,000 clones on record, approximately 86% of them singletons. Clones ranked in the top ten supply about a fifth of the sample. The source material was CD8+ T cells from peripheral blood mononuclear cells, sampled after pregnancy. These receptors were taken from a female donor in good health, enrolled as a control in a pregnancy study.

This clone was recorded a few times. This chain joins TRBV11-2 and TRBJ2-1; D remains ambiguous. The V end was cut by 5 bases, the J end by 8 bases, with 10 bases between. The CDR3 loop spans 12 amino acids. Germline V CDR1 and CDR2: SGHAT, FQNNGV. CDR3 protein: CASSPRADEQFF. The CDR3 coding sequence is TGTGCCAGCAGCCCCCGTGCAGATGAGCAGTTCTTC.

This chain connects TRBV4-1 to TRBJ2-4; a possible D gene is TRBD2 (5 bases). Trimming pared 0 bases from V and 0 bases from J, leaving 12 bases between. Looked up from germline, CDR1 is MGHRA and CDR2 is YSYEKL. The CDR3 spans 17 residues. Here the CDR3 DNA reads TGCGCCAGCAGCCAAGACAGAGGCGGACTAGCCAAAAACATTCAGTACTTC. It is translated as CASSQDRGGLAKNIQYF.

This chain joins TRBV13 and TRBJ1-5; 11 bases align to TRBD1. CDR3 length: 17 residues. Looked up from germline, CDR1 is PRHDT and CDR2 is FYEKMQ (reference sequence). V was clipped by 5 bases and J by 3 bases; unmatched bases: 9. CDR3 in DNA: TGTGCCAGCAGCATCACCGGGACAGGGGGTTACAATCAGCCCCAGCATTTT. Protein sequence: CASSITGTGGYNQPQHF.

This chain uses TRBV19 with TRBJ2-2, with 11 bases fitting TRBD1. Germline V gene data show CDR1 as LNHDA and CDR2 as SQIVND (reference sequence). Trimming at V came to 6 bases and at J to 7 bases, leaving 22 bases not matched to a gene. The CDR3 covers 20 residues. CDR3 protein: CASRTTSTGTGGTHFGELFF. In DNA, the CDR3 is TGTGCCAGTAGAACGACGTCTACCGGGACAGGGGGGACTCATTTCGGGGAGCTGTTTTTT.

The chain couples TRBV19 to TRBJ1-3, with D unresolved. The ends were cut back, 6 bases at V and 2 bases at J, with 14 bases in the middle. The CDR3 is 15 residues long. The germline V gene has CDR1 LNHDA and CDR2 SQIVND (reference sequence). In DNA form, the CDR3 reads TGTGCCAGTAGGACTCCGGGAGAGGCTGGAAACACCATATATTTT. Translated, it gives CASRTPGEAGNTIYF. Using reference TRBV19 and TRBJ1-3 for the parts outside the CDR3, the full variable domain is DGGITQSPKYLFRKEGQNVTLSCEQNLNHDAMYWYRQDPGQGLRLIYYSQIVNDFQKGDIAEGYSVSREKKESFPLTVTSAQKNPTAFYLCASRTPGEAGNTIYFGEGSWLTVV.

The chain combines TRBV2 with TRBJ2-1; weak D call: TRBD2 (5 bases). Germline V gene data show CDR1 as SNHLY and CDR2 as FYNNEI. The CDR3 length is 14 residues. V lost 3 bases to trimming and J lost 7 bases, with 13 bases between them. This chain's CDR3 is CASSDDGMGNEQFF. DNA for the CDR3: TGTGCCAGCAGTGACGACGGGATGGGGAATGAGCAGTTCTTC.

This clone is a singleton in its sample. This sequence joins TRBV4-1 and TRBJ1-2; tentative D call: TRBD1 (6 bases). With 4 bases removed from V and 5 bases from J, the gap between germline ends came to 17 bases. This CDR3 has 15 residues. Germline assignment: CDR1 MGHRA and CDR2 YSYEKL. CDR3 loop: CASSPPVQGPYGYTF. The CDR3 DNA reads TGCGCCAGCAGCCCCCCCGTCCAGGGGCCGTATGGCTACACCTTC.

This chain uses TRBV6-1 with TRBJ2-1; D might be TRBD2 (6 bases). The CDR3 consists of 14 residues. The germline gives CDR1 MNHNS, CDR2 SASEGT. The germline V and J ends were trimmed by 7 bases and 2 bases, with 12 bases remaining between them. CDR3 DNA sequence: TGTGCCAGCAACCGGGGGATTACCTACAATGAGCAGTTCTTC. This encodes CASNRGITYNEQFF.

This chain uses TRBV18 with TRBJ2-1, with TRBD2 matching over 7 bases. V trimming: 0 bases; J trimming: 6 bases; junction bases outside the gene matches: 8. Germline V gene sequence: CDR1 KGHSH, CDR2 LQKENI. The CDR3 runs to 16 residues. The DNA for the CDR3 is TGTGCCAGCTCACCACCGTCGGGAGGCCGCGTCAATGAGCAGTTCTTC. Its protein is CASSPPSGGRVNEQFF.

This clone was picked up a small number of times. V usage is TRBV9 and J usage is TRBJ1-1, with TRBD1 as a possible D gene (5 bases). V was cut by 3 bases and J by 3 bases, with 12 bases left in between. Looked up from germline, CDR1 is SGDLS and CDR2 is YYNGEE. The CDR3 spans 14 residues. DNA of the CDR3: TGTGCCAGCAGCGGTTTAAGGGGCGACACTGAAGCTTTCTTT. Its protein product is CASSGLRGDTEAFF.

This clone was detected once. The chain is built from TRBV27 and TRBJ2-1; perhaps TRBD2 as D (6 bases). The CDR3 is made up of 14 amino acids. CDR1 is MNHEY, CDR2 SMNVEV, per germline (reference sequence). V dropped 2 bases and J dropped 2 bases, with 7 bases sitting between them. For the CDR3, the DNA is TGTGCCAGCAGTTTAGCGGGAACCTACAATGAGCAGTTCTTC. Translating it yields CASSLAGTYNEQFF.

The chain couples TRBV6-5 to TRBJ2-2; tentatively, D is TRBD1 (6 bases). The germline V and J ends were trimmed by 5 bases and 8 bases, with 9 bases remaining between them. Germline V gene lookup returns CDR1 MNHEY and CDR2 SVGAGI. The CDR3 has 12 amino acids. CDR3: CASSGGPGELFF. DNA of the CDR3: TGTGCCAGCAGTGGGGGCCCAGGGGAGCTGTTTTTT.

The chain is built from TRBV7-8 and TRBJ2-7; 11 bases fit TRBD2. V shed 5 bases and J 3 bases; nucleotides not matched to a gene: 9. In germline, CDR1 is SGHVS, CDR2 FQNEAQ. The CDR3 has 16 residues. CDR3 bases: TGTGCCAGCAGCGAACCCGGGACTAGCGGAAACTACGAGCAGTACTTC. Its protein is CASSEPGTSGNYEQYF. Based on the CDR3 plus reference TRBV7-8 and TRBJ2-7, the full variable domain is GAGVSQSPRYKVAKRGQDVALRCDPISGHVSLFWYQQALGQGPEFLTYFQNEAQLDKSGLPSDRFFAERPEGSVSTLKIQRTQQEDSAVYLCASSEPGTSGNYEQYFGPGTRLTVT.

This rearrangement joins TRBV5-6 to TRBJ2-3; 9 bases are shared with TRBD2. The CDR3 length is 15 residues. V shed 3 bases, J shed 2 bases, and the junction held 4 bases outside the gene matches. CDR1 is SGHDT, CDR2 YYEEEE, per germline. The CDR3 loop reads CASSSLAGATDTQYF. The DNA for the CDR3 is TGTGCCAGCAGCTCATTAGCGGGAGCCACAGATACGCAGTATTTT.

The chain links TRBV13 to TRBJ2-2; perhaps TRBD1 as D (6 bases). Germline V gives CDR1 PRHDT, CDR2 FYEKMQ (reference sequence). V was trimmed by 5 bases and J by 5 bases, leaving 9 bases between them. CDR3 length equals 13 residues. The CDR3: CASSADRTGELFF. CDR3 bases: TGTGCCAGCAGCGCCGACAGGACCGGGGAGCTGTTTTTT.

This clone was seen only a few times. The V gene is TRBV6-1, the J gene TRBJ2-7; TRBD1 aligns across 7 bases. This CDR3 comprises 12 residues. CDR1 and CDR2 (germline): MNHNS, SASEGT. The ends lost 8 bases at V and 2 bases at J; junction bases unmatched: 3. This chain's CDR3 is CASQGETYEQYF. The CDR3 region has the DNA TGTGCCAGCCAGGGGGAAACCTACGAGCAGTACTTC.

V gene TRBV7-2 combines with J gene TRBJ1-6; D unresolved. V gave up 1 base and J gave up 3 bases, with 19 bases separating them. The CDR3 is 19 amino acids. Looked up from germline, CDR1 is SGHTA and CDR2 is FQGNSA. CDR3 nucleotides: TGTGCCAGCAGCTTAGAATCCTCAGGATTAAGGCTCTATAATTCACCCCTCCACTTT. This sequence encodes CASSLESSGLRLYNSPLHF.

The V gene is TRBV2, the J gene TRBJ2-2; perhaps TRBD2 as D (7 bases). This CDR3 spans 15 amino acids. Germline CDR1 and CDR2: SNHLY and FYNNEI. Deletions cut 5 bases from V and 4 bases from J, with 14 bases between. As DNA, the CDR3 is TGTGCCAGCAGTTTCCTCGGGGGGCCCACCGGGGAGCTGTTTTTT. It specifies CASSFLGGPTGELFF.

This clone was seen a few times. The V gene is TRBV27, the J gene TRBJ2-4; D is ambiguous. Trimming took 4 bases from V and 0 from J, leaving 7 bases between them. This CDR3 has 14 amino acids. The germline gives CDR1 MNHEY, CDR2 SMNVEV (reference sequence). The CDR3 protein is CASSSTSAKNIQYF. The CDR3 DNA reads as TGTGCCAGCAGTTCCACATCAGCCAAAAACATTCAGTACTTC.

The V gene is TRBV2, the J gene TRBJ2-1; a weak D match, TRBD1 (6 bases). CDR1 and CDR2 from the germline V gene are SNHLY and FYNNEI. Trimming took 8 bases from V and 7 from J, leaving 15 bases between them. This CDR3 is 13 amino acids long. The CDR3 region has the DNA TGTGCCAGCCTAGGGGGTCGAGGGAATGAGCAGTTCTTC. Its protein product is CASLGGRGNEQFF.

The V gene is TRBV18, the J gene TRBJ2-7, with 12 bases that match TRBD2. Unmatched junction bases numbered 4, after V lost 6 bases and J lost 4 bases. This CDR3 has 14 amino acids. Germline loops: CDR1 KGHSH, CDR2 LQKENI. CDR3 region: CASSPTSGGYEQYF. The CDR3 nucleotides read TGTGCCAGCTCCCCGACTAGCGGGGGTTACGAGCAGTACTTC.

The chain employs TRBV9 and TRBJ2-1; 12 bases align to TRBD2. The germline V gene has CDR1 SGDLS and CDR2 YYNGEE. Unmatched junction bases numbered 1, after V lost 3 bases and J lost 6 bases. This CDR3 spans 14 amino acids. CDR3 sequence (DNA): TGTGCCAGCAGCGCTAGCGGGAGGGTCAATGAGCAGTTCTTC. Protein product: CASSASGRVNEQFF.